A selection of T cell receptor beta chains follows, all from one sample in a study of cytomegalovirus exposure and HLA in healthy donors. The repertoire was sequenced with immunoSEQ multiplex PCR; TCRdb's copy has only in-frame clones and lacks some. This table holds about 150,000 clones, around 78% found once. The sequencing sample was made of PBMCs. The receptors were gathered from a woman aged 50 to 60 in good health and CMV-seropositive. CDR3s include the opening cysteine and the closing phenylalanine or tryptophan. The D gene is left open where the match is weak. Clone sizes are given selectively: once, few, many, or a class where the clone is expanded.

cdr3_nt cdr3_aa j_call d_call clone_size v_call
TGTGCCAGCAGTTTATTAAGTAGGGGCGGTGGCCCCGGTGACACCATATATTTT CASSLLSRGGGPGDTIYF TRBJ1-3 NA NA TRBV28
TGTGCCAGCAGAGGAGCAGATACGCAGTATTTT CASRGADTQYF TRBJ2-3 NA NA TRBV6-1
TGTGCCAGCAGTTACTCGAGGGCTAATGAAAAACTGTTTTTT CASSYSRANEKLFF TRBJ1-4 NA NA TRBV6-5
TGCGCCAGCAGCTTGGACAGGGGGGCGAACACCGGGGAGCTGTTTTTT CASSLDRGANTGELFF TRBJ2-2 TRBD1 NA TRBV5-1
TGCGCCAGCAGCTTGGTTCGTCTAACCGTCCAAGAGACCCAGTACTTC CASSLVRLTVQETQYF TRBJ2-5 NA once TRBV5-1
TGCGCCAGCAGCGGACTAGCGGCGCTCACAGATACGCAGTATTTT CASSGLAALTDTQYF TRBJ2-3 TRBD2 NA TRBV4-1
TGTGCCACTATGGGCGTGTACTCCTACAATGAGCAGTTCTTC CATMGVYSYNEQFF TRBJ2-1 NA NA TRBV19
TGTGCTAGCAGCTTGACCAGGGGTAGCGAGCAGTACTTC CASSLTRGSEQYF TRBJ2-7 NA NA TRBV7-7
TGTGCCAGCAGTTCACTGACTAGCGGGGGCACAGATACGCAGTATTTT CASSSLTSGGTDTQYF TRBJ2-3 TRBD2 NA TRBV27
TGTGCCAGCAGCTTAGAGGAGGTGGACAGAGACACTGAAGCTTTCTTT CASSLEEVDRDTEAFF TRBJ1-1 NA NA TRBV11-1
TGTGCCACCAGGGCCCTAGAGAACTATGGCTACACCTTC CATRALENYGYTF TRBJ1-2 NA NA TRBV19
TGTGCCAGTAGTATAGATCTGGTAAGGACATATAATCAGCCCCAGCATTTT CASSIDLVRTYNQPQHF TRBJ1-5 NA NA TRBV19
TGTGCCAGCAACGAAGCGGGGGGATTGGATACGCAGTATTTT CASNEAGGLDTQYF TRBJ2-3 TRBD2 few TRBV7-9
TGCGCCAGCAGCCCGACAGGGCTAACTTCCGAAAAACTGTTTTTT CASSPTGLTSEKLFF TRBJ1-4 TRBD1 once TRBV5-1
TGTGCCATCAGTGACAGCGGGGTCCCCTCCCATAGCACAGATACGCAGTATTTT CAISDSGVPSHSTDTQYF TRBJ2-3 TRBD2 NA TRBV10-3
TGTGCTAGCAGCCGTAGACTGGACACTGAAGCTTTCTTT CASSRRLDTEAFF TRBJ1-1 NA NA TRBV7-7
TGTGCCAGCAGCCTGGACAGGGTTGATGAGCAGTTCTTC CASSLDRVDEQFF TRBJ2-1 TRBD1 NA TRBV11-3
TGTGCCAGCAGCTTAGTAGGGGCAGATACGCAGTATTTT CASSLVGADTQYF TRBJ2-3 NA NA TRBV7-9
TGTGCCAGCAGCGTTAGCAATCAGCCCCAGCATTTT CASSVSNQPQHF TRBJ1-5 NA NA TRBV6-5
TGTGCCAGCAGTCCGAGGGCCAACTATGGCTACACCTTC CASSPRANYGYTF TRBJ1-2 NA NA TRBV27
TGCAGCGTGGGCAAAAGACAGGGGGCAGCTAACTATGGCTACACCTTC CSVGKRQGAANYGYTF TRBJ1-2 TRBD1 NA TRBV29-1
TGTGCCAGCAGCTTCGGCCTAGCGGGGGGCCTTAGCTCCTACAATGAGCAGTTCTTC CASSFGLAGGLSSYNEQFF TRBJ2-1 TRBD2 NA TRBV5-6
TGCGCCAGCAGCGGGGGGGGACAGGGCCTCTATGGCTACACCTTC CASSGGGQGLYGYTF TRBJ1-2 TRBD1 NA TRBV5-1
TGTGCCAGCAGCCAAGAGGTTAGCGCGCAGACCCAGTACTTC CASSQEVSAQTQYF TRBJ2-5 NA NA TRBV14
TGTGCCAGCTCACCCGAGAGGAGTCGGGGCTACACCTTC CASSPERSRGYTF TRBJ1-2 NA NA TRBV18
TGTGCCAGCAGCCCACGACAGGGTTTGTACGAGCAGTACTTC CASSPRQGLYEQYF TRBJ2-7 NA NA TRBV21-1
TGCGCCAGCAGCCAGGGAGGTTTGAGCAATCAGCCCCAGCATTTT CASSQGGLSNQPQHF TRBJ1-5 NA once TRBV4-1
TGTGCCTGGAGCCGAGGGCCCCAAGAGACCCAGTACTTC CAWSRGPQETQYF TRBJ2-5 NA NA TRBV30
TGCGCCAGCAGTTTACAGGAGTACAATGAGCAGTTCTTC CASSLQEYNEQFF TRBJ2-1 NA NA TRBV5-1
TGTGCCAGCAGGGACAGGGTGCCCAAATCTGAAGCTTTCTTT CASRDRVPKSEAFF TRBJ1-1 TRBD1 NA TRBV6-5
TGTGCCAGCAGCTTTGACAGTTTTTCGAACACTGAAGCTTTCTTT CASSFDSFSNTEAFF TRBJ1-1 NA NA TRBV7-3
TGTGCCAGCAGCAAACCAGGGGTAGACGAGCAGTACTTC CASSKPGVDEQYF TRBJ2-7 NA NA TRBV9
TGTGCCAGCAGCTTAGGCGGGGGCGGAGATACGCAGTATTTT CASSLGGGGDTQYF TRBJ2-3 NA NA TRBV11-2
TGTGCCAGCAGTCCAGTATACGGCAATCAGCCCCAGCATTTT CASSPVYGNQPQHF TRBJ1-5 NA NA TRBV27
TGTGCCAGCAGTTCCCTCCGGGAGATCCAAGAGACCCAGTACTTC CASSSLREIQETQYF TRBJ2-5 NA NA TRBV27
TGTGCCAGAATGCTTGAGATGATCCAGGGGGCGGAGACCCCTAATGGCTACACCTTC CARMLEMIQGAETPNGYTF TRBJ1-2 TRBD1 NA TRBV5-3